This T cell receptor beta chain was obtained from a study of T cell changes during pregnancy in multiple sclerosis (dated by TCRdb to the late 2010s). Study-level background: In women with multiple sclerosis, the researchers looked at how the T cell repertoire shifted as pregnancy progressed.

The library was obtained by the immunoSEQ multiplex PCR assay. TCRdb re-hosts the immuneACCESS table, in-frame sequences only. Its copies lack some clones; in the studies checked, an unresolved V gene accounts for under half of them, and the cause for the rest is not known. In this sample the table shows around 63,000 clones, around 91% of which occur a single time. The ten largest clones add up to 1% to 1.5% of the sample. Concerning this clone itself: No cognate antigen has been identified for it. No much larger clone exists at a distance of one base, and base qualities are not known.

The CDR3 runs 19 residues from the cysteine to the phenylalanine. The kept DNA is CDR3 alone, 57 bases in frame from the first base. Trimming at the junction amounts to 8 bases on V and 3 bases on J, and the germline ends lie 28 bases apart. The germline V gene encodes CDR1 MRHNA and CDR2 SNTAGT. The rearranged segments are TRBV6-4 and TRBJ1-4, with the identity of the D gene unclear. The TCR sequence derives from a female donor in good health, enrolled as a control in a pregnancy study. Sample: peripheral blood, taken after pregnancy. Here the CDR3 is given as CASFPQEAIGMVPNEKLFF. The base sequence is TGTGCCAGCTTTCCGCAGGAGGCGATAGGTATGGTTCCTAATGAAAAACTGTTTTTT.